A selection of T cell receptor beta chains follows, all from one sample in a study of blood T cells in healthy people across ages. MiXCR was run by TCRdb on the 5' RACE reads, yielding one entry per CDR3 protein. The data contain around 970,000 distinct CDR3 sequences, 51% of them singletons. Sequenced: blood. Source of these receptors: a woman aged 60-75 years in good health. CDR3s include the opening cysteine and the closing phenylalanine or tryptophan. The D gene is left open where the match is weak. Some rows have no size entry. The others give once, few or many, or a class for an expanded clone.

V gene: TRBV28; clone size: .; D gene: .; J gene: TRBJ2-5; CDR3 DNA: TGTGCCAGCAGTTTTGGTCGGCCCGAAGAGACCCAGTACTTC; CDR3 protein: CASSFGRPEETQYF
V gene: TRBV6-5; clone size: .; D gene: TRBD2; J gene: TRBJ2-3; CDR3 DNA: TGTGCCAGCACATCAACTAGCGGGAGTTTTGCAGATACGCAGTATTTT; CDR3 protein: CASTSTSGSFADTQYF
V gene: TRBV5-1; clone size: few; D gene: .; J gene: TRBJ2-6; CDR3 DNA: TGCGCCAGCAGCTTGGAACAGACCTCTGGGGCCAACGTCCTGACTTTC; CDR3 protein: CASSLEQTSGANVLTF
V gene: TRBV28; clone size: .; D gene: TRBD1; J gene: TRBJ1-2; CDR3 DNA: TGTGCCAGCACCTCCTCCGGGACAGGGGGTAGTAGCTACACCTTC; CDR3 protein: CASTSSGTGGSSYTF
V gene: TRBV12-3/TRBV12-4; clone size: once; D gene: TRBD2; J gene: TRBJ2-7; CDR3 DNA: TGTGCCAGCAGTTTTCTCCCGACTAGCGGGAGTTTTTCCTACGAGCAGTACTTC; CDR3 protein: CASSFLPTSGSFSYEQYF
V gene: TRBV4-1; clone size: .; D gene: .; J gene: TRBJ2-5; CDR3 DNA: TGCGCCAGCAGCCGAGACCACGAGACCCAGTACTTC; CDR3 protein: CASSRDHETQYF
V gene: TRBV6-2/TRBV6-3; clone size: .; D gene: .; J gene: TRBJ2-3; CDR3 DNA: TGTGCCAGCCTCCTGACAGATACGCAGTATTTT; CDR3 protein: CASLLTDTQYF
V gene: TRBV20-1; clone size: once; D gene: .; J gene: TRBJ2-3; CDR3 DNA: TGCAGTGCTATCGGCAGGGGTTCCACAGATACGCAGTATTTT; CDR3 protein: CSAIGRGSTDTQYF
V gene: TRBV28; clone size: many; D gene: TRBD2; J gene: TRBJ2-7; CDR3 DNA: TGTGCCAGCTCAAACGGGGCGGGAGGATCCTACGAGCAGTACTTC; CDR3 protein: CASSNGAGGSYEQYF
V gene: TRBV25-1; clone size: few; D gene: TRBD1; J gene: TRBJ1-5; CDR3 DNA: TGTGCCAGCAGAGGGGGCGCGGGCAATCAGCCCCAGCATTTT; CDR3 protein: CASRGGAGNQPQHF
V gene: TRBV11-1; clone size: .; D gene: TRBD2; J gene: TRBJ2-5; CDR3 DNA: TGTGCCAGCAATTTCGGGGGGACCCAAGAGACCCAGTACTTC; CDR3 protein: CASNFGGTQETQYF
V gene: TRBV29-1; clone size: .; D gene: TRBD2; J gene: TRBJ2-1; CDR3 DNA: TGCAGCGTTGCCCGGACTAGGACGAATGAGCAGTTCTTC; CDR3 protein: CSVARTRTNEQFF
V gene: TRBV29-1; clone size: few; D gene: .; J gene: TRBJ2-5; CDR3 DNA: TGCAGCGCCTGGACACTACAAGAGACCCAGTACTTC; CDR3 protein: CSAWTLQETQYF
V gene: TRBV20-1; clone size: few; D gene: TRBD2; J gene: TRBJ2-3; CDR3 DNA: TGCAGTGCTATGACTAGCGGCAACACAGATACGCAGTATTTT; CDR3 protein: CSAMTSGNTDTQYF
V gene: TRBV3-1; clone size: .; D gene: TRBD2; J gene: TRBJ2-1; CDR3 DNA: TGTGCCAGCAGCCAGCTCAGAGCGGGAGGTGGTGAGCAGTTCTTC; CDR3 protein: CASSQLRAGGGEQFF
V gene: TRBV4-1; clone size: few; D gene: .; J gene: TRBJ2-5; CDR3 DNA: TGCGCCAGCAGGAGGGACGGCCAAGAGACCCAGTACTTC; CDR3 protein: CASRRDGQETQYF
V gene: TRBV28; clone size: few; D gene: TRBD1; J gene: TRBJ2-7; CDR3 DNA: TGTGCCAGCATGGGACAGGGAATCTACGAGCAGTACTTC; CDR3 protein: CASMGQGIYEQYF
V gene: TRBV27; clone size: .; D gene: .; J gene: TRBJ2-5; CDR3 DNA: TGTGCCAGCAGTGGGCCACAGGGCGCTCAAGAGACCCAGTACTTC; CDR3 protein: CASSGPQGAQETQYF
V gene: TRBV4-2; clone size: few; D gene: TRBD1; J gene: TRBJ1-2; CDR3 DNA: TGTGCCAGCAGCCCGGAAAGAGACAGGGCTTATGGCTACACCTTC; CDR3 protein: CASSPERDRAYGYTF
V gene: TRBV7-2; clone size: .; D gene: .; J gene: TRBJ2-3; CDR3 DNA: TGTGCCAACAGCTGGACAGACACAGATACGCAGTATTTT; CDR3 protein: CANSWTDTDTQYF
V gene: TRBV5-4; clone size: .; D gene: .; J gene: TRBJ2-5; CDR3 DNA: TGTGCCAGCAGCTTGTTTCTTGGGACCCAGTACTTC; CDR3 protein: CASSLFLGTQYF
V gene: TRBV12-3/TRBV12-4; clone size: .; D gene: .; J gene: TRBJ1-1; CDR3 DNA: TGTGCCAGCGATAACCGGGGAAGGGCTGAAGCTTTCTTT; CDR3 protein: CASDNRGRAEAFF